This T cell receptor beta chain was recorded in a study of metastatic and nonmetastatic thyroid tumors (TCRdb year 2020). Concerning the study at large: For patients with malignant and with benign thyroid disease, the researchers compared repertoires between peripheral blood samples and tumor or nodule tissue samples. Here is what the overall study found, with its caveats: In both blood and tumor samples, TCR beta diversity was reported to be significantly higher in malignant tumors than in benign nodules.

Concerning this clone itself: Its target antigen remains unknown. Base qualities are not provided; no much larger clone lies one nucleotide away.

V is pruned by 3 bases and J by 6 bases, leaving 3 bases of the junction without a gene match. Spanning cysteine to phenylalanine, the CDR3 consists of 12 amino acids. Just CDR3 DNA is preserved here, 36 bases in frame from base 1. For CDR1 and CDR2, the germline V gene (reference sequence) lists DFQATT and SNEGSKA. No patient had received any treatment before thyroid surgery. The study retrospectively analysed patient clinical samples collected from the early 2010s to the late 2010s using T-cell receptor beta sequencing. Libraries were constructed by PCR. For sequencing, an Illumina HiSeq 4000 was employed. High-throughput sequencing was used to profile the CDR3 region of the TCR beta-chain in every patient. Regarding the original processing steps: The researchers built a classifier to tell apart papillary thyroid cancer patients with distant metastasis, based on CDR3 differences among clinicopathological groups. The Shannon index was used to measure repertoire diversity, and the Morisita-Horn index was used to measure how similar tumor and blood repertoires were. The raw public data were reprocessed by TCRdb itself: fastp quality trimming at Q25, MiXCR clonotype calling, in-frame beta chains only. The V and J calls were not made by the authors but by TCRdb's processing. The sample table lists about 18,000 clones, 25% to 30% of them with a count of one. The ten largest make up 20% to 25% of the sample.

This TCR was recovered from a male donor with papillary thyroid cancer or a benign thyroid nodule (not recorded which). Some clones in this sample may be carry-over from other donors' samples. Sequencing used tumor tissue. The sequence is built from TRBV20-1 and TRBJ2-7; TRBD2 lines up with 9 middle nucleotides. The encoded CDR3 is CSARRREGEQYF. The DNA sequence is given as TGCAGTGCTAGGCGGCGGGAGGGCGAGCAGTACTTC.